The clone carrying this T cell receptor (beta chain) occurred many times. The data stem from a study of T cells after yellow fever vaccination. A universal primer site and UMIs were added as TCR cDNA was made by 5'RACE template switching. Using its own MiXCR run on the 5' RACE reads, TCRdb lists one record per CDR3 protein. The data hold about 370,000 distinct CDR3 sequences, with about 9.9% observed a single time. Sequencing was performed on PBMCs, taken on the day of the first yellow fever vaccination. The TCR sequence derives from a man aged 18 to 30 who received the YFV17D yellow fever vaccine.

The CDR3 region is CASSLAGRAQETQYF. For the CDR3, the DNA is TGCGCCAGCAGCCTTGCGGGCAGAGCCCAAGAGACCCAGTACTTC. This sequence joins TRBV5-1 and TRBJ2-5, with a weak D call TRBD2 (5 bases). The V end was cut by 4 bases, the J end by 1 base, with 14 bases between. Germline CDR1 is SGHRS and CDR2 is YFSETQ. The CDR3 length is 15 residues.